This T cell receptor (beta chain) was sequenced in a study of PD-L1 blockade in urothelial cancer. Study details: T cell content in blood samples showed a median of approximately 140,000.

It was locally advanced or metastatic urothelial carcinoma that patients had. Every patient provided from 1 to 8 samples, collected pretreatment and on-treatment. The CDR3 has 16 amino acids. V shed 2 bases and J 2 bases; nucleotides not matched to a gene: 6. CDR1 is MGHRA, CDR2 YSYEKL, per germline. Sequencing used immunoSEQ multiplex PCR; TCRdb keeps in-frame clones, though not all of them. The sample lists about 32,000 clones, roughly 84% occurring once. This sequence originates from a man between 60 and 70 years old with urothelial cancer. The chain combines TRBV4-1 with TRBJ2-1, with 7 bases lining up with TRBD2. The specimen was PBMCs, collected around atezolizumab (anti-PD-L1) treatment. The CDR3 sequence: CASSQSWGRAYNEQFF. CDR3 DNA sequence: TGCGCCAGCAGCCAAAGTTGGGGGAGGGCCTACAATGAGCAGTTCTTC.